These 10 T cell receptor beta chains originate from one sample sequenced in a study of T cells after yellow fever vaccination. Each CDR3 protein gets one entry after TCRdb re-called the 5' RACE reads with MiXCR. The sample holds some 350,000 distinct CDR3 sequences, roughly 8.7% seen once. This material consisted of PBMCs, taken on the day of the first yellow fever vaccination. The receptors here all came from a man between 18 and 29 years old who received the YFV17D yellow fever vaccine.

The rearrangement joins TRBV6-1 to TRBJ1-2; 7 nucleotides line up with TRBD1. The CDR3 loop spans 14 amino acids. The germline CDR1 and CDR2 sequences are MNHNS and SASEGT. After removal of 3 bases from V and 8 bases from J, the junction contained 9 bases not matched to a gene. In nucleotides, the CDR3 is TGTGCCAGCAGTGACCAGGGACAGCAACTGGGCTACACCTTC. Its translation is CASSDQGQQLGYTF.

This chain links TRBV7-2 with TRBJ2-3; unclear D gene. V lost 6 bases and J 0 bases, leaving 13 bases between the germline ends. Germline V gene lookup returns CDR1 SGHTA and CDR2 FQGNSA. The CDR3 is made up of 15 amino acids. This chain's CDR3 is CASSPRLISTDTQYF. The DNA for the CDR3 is TGTGCCAGCAGTCCAAGACTGATTAGCACAGATACGCAGTATTTT.

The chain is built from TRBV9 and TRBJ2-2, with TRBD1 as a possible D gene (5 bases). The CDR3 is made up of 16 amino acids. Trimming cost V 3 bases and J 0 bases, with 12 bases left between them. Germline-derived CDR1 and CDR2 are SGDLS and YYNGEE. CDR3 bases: TGTGCCAGCAGCGCACGGACACCTCCGAACACCGGGGAGCTGTTTTTT. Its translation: CASSARTPPNTGELFF.

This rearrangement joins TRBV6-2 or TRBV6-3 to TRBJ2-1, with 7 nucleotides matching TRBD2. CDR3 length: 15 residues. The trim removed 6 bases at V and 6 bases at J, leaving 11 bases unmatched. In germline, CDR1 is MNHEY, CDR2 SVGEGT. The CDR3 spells CASSHLPGLPNEQFF. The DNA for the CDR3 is TGTGCCAGCAGCCACCTGCCGGGACTACCCAATGAGCAGTTCTTC.

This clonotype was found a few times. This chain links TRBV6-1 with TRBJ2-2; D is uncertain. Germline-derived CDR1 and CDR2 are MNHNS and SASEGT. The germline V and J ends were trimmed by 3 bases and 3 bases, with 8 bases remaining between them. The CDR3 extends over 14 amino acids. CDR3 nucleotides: TGTGCCAGCAGTGAGTTAGGGTACACCGGGGAGCTGTTTTTT. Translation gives CASSELGYTGELFF.

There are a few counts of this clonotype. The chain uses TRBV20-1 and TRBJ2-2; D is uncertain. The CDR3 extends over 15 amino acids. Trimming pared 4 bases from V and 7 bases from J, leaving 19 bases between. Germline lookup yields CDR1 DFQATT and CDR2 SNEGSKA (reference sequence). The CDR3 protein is CSATLANQESGELFF. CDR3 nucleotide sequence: TGCAGTGCTACTCTTGCCAACCAGGAGAGCGGGGAGCTGTTTTTT.

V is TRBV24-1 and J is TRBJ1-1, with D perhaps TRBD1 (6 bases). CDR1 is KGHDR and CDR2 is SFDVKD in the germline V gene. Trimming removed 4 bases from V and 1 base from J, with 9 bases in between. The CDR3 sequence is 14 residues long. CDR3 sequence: CATSDGQKNTEAFF. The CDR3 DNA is TGTGCCACCAGTGACGGACAGAAGAACACTGAAGCTTTCTTT.

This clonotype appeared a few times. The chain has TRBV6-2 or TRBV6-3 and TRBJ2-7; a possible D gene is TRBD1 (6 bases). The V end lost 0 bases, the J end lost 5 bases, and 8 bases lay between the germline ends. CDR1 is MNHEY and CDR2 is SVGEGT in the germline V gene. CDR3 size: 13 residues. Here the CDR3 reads CASSYSNRDEQYV. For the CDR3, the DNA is TGTGCCAGCAGTTACTCGAACAGGGACGAGCAGTACGTC.

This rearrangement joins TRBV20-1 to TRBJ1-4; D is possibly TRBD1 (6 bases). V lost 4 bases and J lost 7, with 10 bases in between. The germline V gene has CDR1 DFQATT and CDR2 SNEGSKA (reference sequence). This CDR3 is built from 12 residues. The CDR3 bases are TGCAGTGCTAAGGGGGGTAGTGAAAAACTGTTTTTT. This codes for CSAKGGSEKLFF.

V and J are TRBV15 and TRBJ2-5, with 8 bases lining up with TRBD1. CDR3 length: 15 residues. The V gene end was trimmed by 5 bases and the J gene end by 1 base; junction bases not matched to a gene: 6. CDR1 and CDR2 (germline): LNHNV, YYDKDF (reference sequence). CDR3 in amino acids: CATSGIDRGQETQYF. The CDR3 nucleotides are TGTGCCACCAGCGGTATAGACAGGGGCCAAGAGACCCAGTACTTC.